The following is a TCR beta chain sequence with its context. Its cognate antigen is unknown. This entry is derived from a study of cytomegalovirus exposure and HLA in healthy donors. Study-level findings and limits: On later analysis, the bulk of CMV-associated TCR beta chains appeared to be HLA-restricted. The analysis excluded some indistinguishable V segments, including TRBV6-2 and TRBV6-3.

PCR involved 60 Vbeta and 13 Jbeta primers. The table came from immunoSEQ multiplex PCR; TCRdb's copy has only in-frame clones and leaves some out. Counted here are approximately 150,000 clones, roughly 85% occurring once; the ten biggest clones make up around 1.9%. CDR1 SGHAT and CDR2 FQDESV come from the germline V gene (reference sequence). Trimming cost V 3 bases and J 1 base; bases outside gene matches: 12. The CDR3 has 17 residues. The chain has TRBV11-1 and TRBJ2-7, with 7 positions matching TRBD2. Material for sequencing was PBMCs. This receptor was identified in a man between 35 and 55 years old in good health and CMV-seronegative. CDR3 coding DNA: TGTGCCAGCAGCTTCAGGCGGGGGACTAATACTTCCTACGAGCAGTACTTC. It yields the protein CASSFRRGTNTSYEQYF. Filled out from reference TRBV11-1 and TRBJ2-7, the complete variable domain reads EAEVAQSPRYKITEKSQAVAFWCDPISGHATLYWYRQILGQGPELLVQFQDESVVDDSQLPKDRFSAERLKGVDSTLKIQPAELGDSAMYLCASSFRRGTNTSYEQYFGPGTRLTVT.